This T cell receptor (beta chain) was sequenced during a study of T cells after yellow fever vaccination. Study at large: Some fractions had low cell numbers, and these were prepared with SMART-Seq v4 Ultra Low Input. Findings and caveats of the study: Faster peaking, at day 5 versus 15, marked a secondary response that was weaker. Booster samples showed a return of most primary-vaccination clones (approximately 95% CD4, around 88% CD8).

In its sample, this clonotype was seen a few times. Antigen: not known. They built TCR cDNA with 5'RACE template switching, a step that put in a universal primer site and UMIs. TCRdb re-derived calls from the 5' RACE reads in MiXCR, one entry per CDR3 protein. The sample records approximately 510,000 distinct CDR3 sequences, about a fifth being singletons. CDR1 is ENHRY and CDR2 is SYGVKD in the germline V gene. Trimming left V 0 bases short and J 6 bases short, with 17 bases between. CDR3 size: 16 residues. Source: PBMCs, taken roughly 20 days after the first yellow fever vaccination. V is TRBV10-3 and J is TRBJ1-1; possibly TRBD1 for D (6 bases). The sequence was obtained from a young man who received the YFV17D yellow fever vaccine. The chain's CDR3 is CAISESNRALPAEAFF. In nucleotides, the CDR3 is TGTGCCATCAGTGAGTCGAACAGGGCGCTACCGGCTGAAGCTTTCTTT.